These 13 T cell receptor beta chains originate from one sample sequenced in a study of T cell repertoires in cytomegalovirus infection. In TCRdb, the reads were re-called with MiXCR into one record per CDR3 protein. The table has just under 300,000 distinct CDR3 sequences, around 10% seen once. Sequenced sample: PBMCs. These receptors all stem from a human donor in good health (CMV status not recorded). Some clones in this sample may be carry-over from other donors' samples.

The table lists this clonotype with many counts. V usage is TRBV20-1 and J usage is TRBJ1-6; no definite D call. The CDR3 runs 16 residues. Trimming shortened V by 0 bases and J by 2 bases, and 11 bases separated the two germline ends. In germline, CDR1 is DFQATT, CDR2 SNEGSKA (reference sequence). For the CDR3, the DNA is TGCAGTGCTAGAGAAGCAGGAGACGCCTATAATTCACCCCTCCACTTT. Translating gives CSAREAGDAYNSPLHF.

This clonotype was counted at least ten times. This chain links TRBV6-6 with TRBJ2-2; 10 bases match TRBD1. There are 14 residues in the CDR3. Germline trimming cut 4 bases from V and 6 bases from J; bases unmatched to any gene: 2. Germline CDR1 is MNHNY and CDR2 is SVGAGI (reference sequence). CDR3 coding DNA: TGTGCCAGCAGTTCAGGACAGGGGGCCGGGGAGCTGTTTTTT. Translating it yields CASSSGQGAGELFF.

This clonotype was detected ten times or more. The chain uses TRBV7-9 and TRBJ1-2, with D uncertain. The CDR3 runs to 18 residues. The germline V gene has CDR1 SEHNR and CDR2 FQNEAQ (reference sequence). Trimming took off 2 bases at V and 4 bases at J, with 23 bases between the two ends. CDR3 nucleotide sequence: TGTGCCAGCAGCTTAAATTGGGCAGGAGGGAGCCCTTCCTATGGCTACACCTTC. It encodes CASSLNWAGGSPSYGYTF.

This clonotype was recorded at least ten times. V gene TRBV7-8 combines with J gene TRBJ1-2, with 7 positions matching TRBD1. CDR1 and CDR2 from the germline V gene are SGHVS and FQNEAQ. The CDR3 consists of 21 residues. V shed 3 bases, J shed 1 base, and the junction held 23 bases outside the gene matches. CDR3 sequence reads: CASSFYFDSGQKSPFNYGYTF. CDR3 DNA sequence: TGTGCCAGCAGCTTCTACTTCGACTCGGGACAGAAGAGTCCCTTTAACTATGGCTACACCTTC.

In DNA form, the CDR3 reads TGTGCCAGTAGTGGCGGCCTTTTGTCTCAGGGGAACATTCAGTACTTC. It translates to CASSGGLLSQGNIQYF. The V gene is TRBV19, the J gene TRBJ2-4; D is perhaps TRBD1 (6 bases). Germline loops: CDR1 LNHDA, CDR2 SQIVND (reference sequence). V dropped 5 bases and J dropped 7 bases, with 21 bases sitting between them. The CDR3 loop spans 16 amino acids.

Ten or more counts support this clonotype. The CDR3 DNA reads TGTGCCAGCAGCTTAGTAGCGGGGGGATCCAATGAGCAGTTCTTC. As protein: CASSLVAGGSNEQFF. The rearrangement links TRBV7-2 to TRBJ2-1; 10 bases align to TRBD2. V gave up 1 base and J gave up 6 bases; unmatched junction bases: 3. The CDR3 loop spans 15 amino acids. Germline CDR1 is SGHTA and CDR2 is FQGNSA.

This clonotype was observed many times. Mismatch with germline at one junction end may stem from a read error. The chain joins TRBV7-8 to TRBJ2-4; 12 bases agree with TRBD2. The CDR3 consists of 15 residues. From germline, CDR1 is SGHVS and CDR2 FQNEAQ. CDR3 nucleotide sequence: TGTGCCAGCAGCCCCAGACCACTAGCGGGGGGATCGCAGCACTTC. Amino acid sequence: CASSPRPLAGGSQHF.

J is TRBJ2-3 and V is TRBV20-1; D unclear. The CDR3 length is 11 residues. Trimming cost V 6 bases and J 3 bases, with 7 bases left between them. The germline gives CDR1 DFQATT, CDR2 SNEGSKA (reference sequence). This CDR3 reads CSAFITDTQYF. The CDR3 region has the DNA TGCAGTGCCTTTATTACAGATACGCAGTATTTT.

This clonotype came up a few times. The DNA for the CDR3 is TGTGCCAGCAGCTCCGCCGCAGATTATGGCTACACCTTC. It yields the protein CASSSAADYGYTF. The chain joins TRBV7-9 to TRBJ1-2; D is unresolved. Trimming stripped 4 bases from V and 5 bases from J, with 11 bases between. Germline V gives CDR1 SEHNR, CDR2 FQNEAQ (reference sequence). The CDR3 length is 13 residues.

This clonotype was detected ten times or more. This chain connects TRBV20-1 to TRBJ1-5, with D unresolved. Per germline, CDR1 DFQATT and CDR2 SNEGSKA (reference sequence). This CDR3 comprises 11 residues. With 5 bases removed from V and 11 bases from J, the gap between germline ends came to 13 bases. The DNA of the CDR3 is TGCAGTGCTCCTGACCGGGCCACCCAGCATTTT. Its translation: CSAPDRATQHF.

There are many counts of this clonotype. J is TRBJ1-2 and V is TRBV10-3, with no clear D. The V gene's germline CDR1 is ENHRY and CDR2 SYGVKD. CDR3 length: 15 amino acids. V gave up 2 bases and J gave up 1 base, with 11 bases separating them. The CDR3 protein is CAISEGLSINYGYTF. The CDR3 bases are TGTGCCATCAGTGAGGGCCTATCCATTAACTATGGCTACACCTTC.

The table lists this clonotype with a few counts. The chain uses TRBV2 and TRBJ2-3; 10 nucleotides align to TRBD2. Germline CDR1 reads SNHLY; CDR2 reads FYNNEI. V shed 4 bases and J 2 bases; nucleotides not matched to a gene: 6. This CDR3 spans 16 amino acids. DNA of the CDR3: TGTGCCAGCAGTGTAAAGCGGGGGGGCCCCACAGATACGCAGTATTTT. Amino acid sequence: CASSVKRGGPTDTQYF.

V and J are TRBV2 and TRBJ2-3; TRBD2 aligns across 7 bases. Germline values: CDR1 SNHLY, CDR2 FYNNEI. Trimming cost V 10 bases and J 0 bases; bases outside gene matches: 13. The CDR3 consists of 16 residues. Here the CDR3 reads CATGRLTDPSTDTQYF. CDR3 nucleotide sequence: TGTGCCACCGGGAGGTTGACAGATCCTAGCACAGATACGCAGTATTTT. Full variable domain (outside the CDR3, taken from reference TRBV2 and TRBJ2-3): EPEVTQTPSHQVTQMGQEVILRCVPISNHLYFYWYRQILGQKVEFLVSFYNNEISEKSEIFDDQFSVERPDGSNFTLKIRSTKLEDSAMYFCATGRLTDPSTDTQYFGPGTRLTVL.